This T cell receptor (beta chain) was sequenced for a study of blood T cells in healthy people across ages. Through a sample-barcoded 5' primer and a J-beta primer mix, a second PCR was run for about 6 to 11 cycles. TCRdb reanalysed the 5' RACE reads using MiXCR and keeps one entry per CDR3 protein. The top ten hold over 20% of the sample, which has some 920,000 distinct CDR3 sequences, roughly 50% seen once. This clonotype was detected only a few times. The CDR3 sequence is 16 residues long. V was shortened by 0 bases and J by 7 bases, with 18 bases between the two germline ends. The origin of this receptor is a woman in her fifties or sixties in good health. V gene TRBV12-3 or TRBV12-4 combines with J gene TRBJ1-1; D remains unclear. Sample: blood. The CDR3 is CASSLAGGDGNYEAFF. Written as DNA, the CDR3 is TGTGCCAGCAGTTTAGCGGGTGGAGACGGAAACTATGAAGCTTTCTTT.